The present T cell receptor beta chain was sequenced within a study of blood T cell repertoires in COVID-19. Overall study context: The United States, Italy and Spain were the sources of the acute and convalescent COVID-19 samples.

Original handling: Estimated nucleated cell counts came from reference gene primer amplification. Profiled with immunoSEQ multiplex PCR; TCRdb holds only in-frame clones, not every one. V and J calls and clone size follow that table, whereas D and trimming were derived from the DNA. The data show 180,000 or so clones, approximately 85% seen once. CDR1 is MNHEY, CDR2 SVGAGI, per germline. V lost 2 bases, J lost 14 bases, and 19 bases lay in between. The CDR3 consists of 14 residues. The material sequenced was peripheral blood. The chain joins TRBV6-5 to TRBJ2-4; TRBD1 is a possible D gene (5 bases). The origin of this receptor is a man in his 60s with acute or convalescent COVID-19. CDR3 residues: CASSYGAGWKSKYF. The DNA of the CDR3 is TGTGCCAGCAGTTACGGGGCAGGTTGGAAGTCGAAGTACTTC.